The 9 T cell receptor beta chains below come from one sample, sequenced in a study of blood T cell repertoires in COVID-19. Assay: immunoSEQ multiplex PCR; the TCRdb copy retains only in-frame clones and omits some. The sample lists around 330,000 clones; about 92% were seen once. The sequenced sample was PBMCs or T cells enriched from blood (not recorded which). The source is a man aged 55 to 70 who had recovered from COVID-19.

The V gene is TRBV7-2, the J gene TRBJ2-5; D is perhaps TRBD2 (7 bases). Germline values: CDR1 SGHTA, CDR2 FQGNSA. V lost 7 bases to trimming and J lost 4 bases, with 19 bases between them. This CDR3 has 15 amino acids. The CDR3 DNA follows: TGTGCCAGCACTAGGAGCGGGCGGGGGCTAGAGACCCAGTACTTC. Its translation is CASTRSGRGLETQYF.

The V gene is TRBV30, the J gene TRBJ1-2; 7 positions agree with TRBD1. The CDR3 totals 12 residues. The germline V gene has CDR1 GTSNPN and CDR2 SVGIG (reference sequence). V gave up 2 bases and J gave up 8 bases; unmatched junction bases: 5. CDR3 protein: CAWSTTGRGYTF. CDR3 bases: TGTGCCTGGAGTACGACAGGGCGAGGCTACACCTTC. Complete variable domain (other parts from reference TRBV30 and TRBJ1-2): SQTIHQWPATLVQPVGSPLSLECTVEGTSNPNLYWYRQAAGRGLQLLFYSVGIGQISSEVPQNLSASRPQDRQFILSSKKLLLSDSGFYLCAWSTTGRGYTFGSGTRLTVV.

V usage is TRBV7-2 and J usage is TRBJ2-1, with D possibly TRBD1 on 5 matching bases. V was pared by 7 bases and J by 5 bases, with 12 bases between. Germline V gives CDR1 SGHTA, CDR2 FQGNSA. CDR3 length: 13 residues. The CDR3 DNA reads TGTGCCAGCACCCAGGGTCTTCACAATGAGCAGTTCTTC. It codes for CASTQGLHNEQFF.

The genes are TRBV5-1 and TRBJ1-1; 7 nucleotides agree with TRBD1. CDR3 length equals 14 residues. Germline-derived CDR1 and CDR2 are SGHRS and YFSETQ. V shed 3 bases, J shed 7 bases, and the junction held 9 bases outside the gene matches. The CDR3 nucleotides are TGCGCCAGCAGCTACTTTGACAGGGTTGGTGAAGCTTTCTTT. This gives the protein CASSYFDRVGEAFF.

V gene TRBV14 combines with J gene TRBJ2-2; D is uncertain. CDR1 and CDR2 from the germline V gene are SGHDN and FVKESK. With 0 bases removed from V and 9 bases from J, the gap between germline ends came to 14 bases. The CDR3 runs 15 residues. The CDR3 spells CASSQESGHVRELFF. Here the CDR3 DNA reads TGTGCCAGCAGCCAAGAGAGTGGGCATGTCAGGGAGCTGTTTTTT.

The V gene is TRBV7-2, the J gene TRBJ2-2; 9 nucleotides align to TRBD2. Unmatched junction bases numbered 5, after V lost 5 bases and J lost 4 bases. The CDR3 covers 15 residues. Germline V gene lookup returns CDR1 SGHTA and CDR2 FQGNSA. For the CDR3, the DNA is TGTGCCAGCAGCAAGGGACTAGCAGGCACCGGGGAGCTGTTTTTT. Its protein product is CASSKGLAGTGELFF. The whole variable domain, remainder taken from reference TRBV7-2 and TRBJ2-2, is GAGVSQSPSNKVTEKGKDVELRCDPISGHTALYWYRQSLGQGLEFLIYFQGNSAPDKSGLPSDRFSAERTGGSVSTLTIQRTQQEDSAVYLCASSKGLAGTGELFFGEGSRLTVL.

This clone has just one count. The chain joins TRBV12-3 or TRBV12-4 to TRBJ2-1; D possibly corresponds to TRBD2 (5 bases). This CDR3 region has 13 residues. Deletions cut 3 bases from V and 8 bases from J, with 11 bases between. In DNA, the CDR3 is TGTGCCAGCAGTTTGGTGTTGAGGGATGAGCAGTTCTTC. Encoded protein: CASSLVLRDEQFF.

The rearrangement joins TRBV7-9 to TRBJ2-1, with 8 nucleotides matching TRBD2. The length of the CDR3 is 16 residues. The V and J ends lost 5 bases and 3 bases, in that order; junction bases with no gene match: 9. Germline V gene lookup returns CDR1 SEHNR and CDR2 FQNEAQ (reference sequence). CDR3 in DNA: TGTGCCAGCAGCCTCTCCCCAGCGGGAGTCTACAATGAGCAGTTCTTC. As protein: CASSLSPAGVYNEQFF. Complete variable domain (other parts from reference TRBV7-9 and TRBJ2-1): DTGVSQNPRHKITKRGQNVTFRCDPISEHNRLYWYRQTLGQGPEFLTYFQNEAQLEKSRLLSDRFSAERPKGSFSTLEIQRTEQGDSAMYLCASSLSPAGVYNEQFFGPGTRLTVL.

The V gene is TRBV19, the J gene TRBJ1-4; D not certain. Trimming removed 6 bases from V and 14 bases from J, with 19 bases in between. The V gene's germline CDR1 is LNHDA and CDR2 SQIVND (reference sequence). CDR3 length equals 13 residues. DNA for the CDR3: TGTGCCAGTAGGGCCCCCGGGATCCCGGGCCTGTTTTTT. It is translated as CASRAPGIPGLFF.